Here is one TCR beta chain with its context. In the original workflow: Amplifying reference gene primers gave estimates of nucleated cell counts. TCRdb's copy holds only in-frame clones and misses some; the assay was immunoSEQ multiplex PCR. Clone size and V and J calls were adopted from that table, with D and trimming inferred from the DNA. Among around 96,000 clones listed, about 96% were seen once. This sample was included in a study of blood T cell repertoires in COVID-19. Across the study: Material from acute and convalescent COVID-19 was sourced from the United States, Italy and Spain. PBMCs, B-cell-depleted T cells, or T cells were the source of the cDNA or gDNA that made up the material.

Germline CDR1 SGDLS, CDR2 YYNGEE. Trimming stripped 4 bases from V and 3 bases from J, with 10 bases between. The CDR3 loop spans 13 amino acids. The sequenced sample consisted of peripheral blood. This sequence was found in a human donor with active COVID-19. The donor label of this sample is uncertain. The chain links TRBV9 to TRBJ1-2; a weak D match, TRBD1 (6 bases). CDR3 sequence (DNA): TGTGCCAGCAGCATTAGACAGGACTATGGCTACACCTTC. Protein sequence: CASSIRQDYGYTF.